A selection of T cell receptor beta chains follows, all from one sample in a study of blood T cell repertoires in COVID-19. Sequencing was performed with immunoSEQ multiplex PCR; in TCRdb, only in-frame clones are kept and a portion is missing. The repertoire includes 200,000 to 300,000 clones, roughly 86% of them detected once, and around 5.1% sits in the top ten. The material sequenced was peripheral blood. Receptors were obtained from a woman aged 55-75 years with COVID-19, enrolled during active disease. The CDR3 runs from the conserved cysteine through the conserved F or W. D genes are given only for firm matches. Clone size is given for some rows only: seen once, a few or many times, or a class if the clone is expanded.

J gene	D gene	clone size	V gene	CDR3 protein	CDR3 DNA
TRBJ1-6	-	-	TRBV27	CASSPRGGGSYNSPLHF	TGTGCCAGCAGTCCACGGGGGGGTGGGTCCTATAATTCACCCCTCCACTTT
TRBJ1-1	-	-	TRBV2	CASSDRGFTAFF	TGTGCCAGCAGTGACAGGGGTTTCACAGCTTTCTTT
TRBJ2-6	-	-	TRBV30	CAGSPPGAGANVLTF	TGTGCCGGGTCCCCCCCAGGGGCTGGGGCCAACGTCCTGACTTTC
TRBJ2-7	TRBD1	-	TRBV3-1/TRBV3-2	CASSQGGQGPYEQYF	TGTGCCAGCAGCCAAGGGGGACAGGGGCCATACGAGCAGTACTTC
TRBJ1-3	TRBD1	-	TRBV9	CASSVSQGASGNTIYF	TGTGCCAGCAGCGTATCGCAGGGGGCAAGTGGAAACACCATATATTTT
TRBJ2-6	-	once	TRBV27	CASTHSGANVLTF	TGTGCCAGCACCCACTCTGGGGCCAACGTCCTGACTTTC
TRBJ1-1	-	-	TRBV30	CASLSSLNTEAFF	TGTGCCTCCCTGAGTTCGTTGAACACTGAAGCTTTCTTT
TRBJ2-3	TRBD1	once	TRBV19	CASRNRGPSTDTQYF	TGTGCCAGTAGAAACAGGGGCCCTAGCACAGATACGCAGTATTTT
TRBJ2-5	TRBD2	-	TRBV11-2	CASSFSSGKETQYF	TGTGCCAGCAGCTTCTCTAGCGGAAAAGAGACCCAGTACTTC
TRBJ1-3	TRBD1	once	TRBV14	CASSQVTGGWGPRGNTIYF	TGTGCCAGCAGCCAAGTAACAGGGGGCTGGGGTCCGCGGGGAAACACCATATATTTT